Each of the 5 T cell receptor beta chains below was sequenced from the same sample in a study of blood T cell repertoires in COVID-19. Some clones are missing from TCRdb's copy, which holds only in-frame ones; the method was immunoSEQ multiplex PCR. The profile shows 250,000 or so clones, 85% to 90% of them singletons. Specimen: peripheral blood. The receptor set was obtained from a man older than 75 with acute or convalescent COVID-19.

CDR3 region: CASSVSESYGYTF. In DNA form, the CDR3 reads TGTGCCAGCAGCGTAAGTGAGAGCTATGGCTACACCTTC. The genes are TRBV9 and TRBJ1-2; D not certain. Germline CDR1 and CDR2: SGDLS and YYNGEE. The CDR3 consists of 13 residues. V lost 1 base and J lost 4, with 8 bases in between.

The rearrangement uses TRBV28 and TRBJ1-1, with D possibly TRBD1 on 6 matching bases. Germline CDR1 reads MDHEN; CDR2 reads SYDVKM. Trimming took 4 bases from V and 0 from J, leaving 12 bases between them. The CDR3 is 15 amino acids. The CDR3 protein is CASSYQGPLNTEAFF. CDR3 nucleotides: TGTGCCAGCAGTTACCAGGGGCCCCTGAACACTGAAGCTTTCTTT.

A single count supports this clone. V is TRBV5-1 and J is TRBJ2-5; 8 nucleotides agree with TRBD2. Germline CDR1 SGHRS, CDR2 YFSETQ. This CDR3 contains 16 residues. V lost 0 bases, J lost 5 bases, and 9 bases stayed unmatched. Here the CDR3 DNA reads TGCGCCAGCAGCTTGGCTCCCCTAGCGGGCCCTGAGACCCAGTACTTC. Encoded protein: CASSLAPLAGPETQYF.

This clone was seen just once. The sample holds other DNA sequences that translate to the same CDR3. The gene calls are TRBV11-2 and TRBJ1-5, with 9 bases that match TRBD1. Germline V gives CDR1 SGHAT, CDR2 FQNNGV. Trimming at V came to 3 bases and at J to 1 base, leaving 1 base not matched to a gene. The CDR3 runs 15 residues. DNA of the CDR3: TGTGCCAGCAGCTTCGACAGGGGGAGCAATCAGCCCCAGCATTTT. It yields the protein CASSFDRGSNQPQHF.

The chain joins TRBV4-3 to TRBJ2-2, with 8 positions matching TRBD2. The CDR3 spans 19 residues. With 0 bases clipped from V and 1 base from J, the junction kept 10 bases outside the gene matches. The germline V gene encodes CDR1 LGHNA and CDR2 YSLEER. CDR3 sequence (DNA): TGCGCCAGCAGCCAAGAGCCGTATATTAGCGGGGTGAACACCGGGGAGCTGTTTTTT. Encoded protein: CASSQEPYISGVNTGELFF.